These 19 T cell receptor beta chains were sequenced from one sample in a study of CD8+ T cells in alopecia areata. The treatment was: oral pan-JAK inhibitor, 5-10 mg twice daily. Sequencing templates came from extracted RNA that was reverse transcribed into cDNA. Produced via immunoSEQ multiplex PCR; TCRdb's table is partial and in-frame only. The sample has 150,000 or so clones, approximately 65% seen once; the top ten hold 0.91%. The sequencing here drew on CD4+ T cells sorted from blood, taken at week 4, from a patient treated with tofacitinib. These receptors were obtained from a human donor with alopecia areata.

V usage is TRBV19 and J usage is TRBJ1-5, with 8 bases lining up with TRBD1. Germline CDR1 and CDR2: LNHDA and SQIVND (reference sequence). The CDR3 loop spans 15 amino acids. V gave up 8 bases and J gave up 4 bases; unmatched junction bases: 10. Written as DNA, the CDR3 is TGTGCCAGTTCGACAGGGGAAGCAGGAAATCAGCCCCAGCATTTT. It encodes CASSTGEAGNQPQHF.

V gene TRBV27 combines with J gene TRBJ2-5; perhaps TRBD2 as D (6 bases). The CDR3 sequence is 15 residues long. Germline lookup yields CDR1 MNHEY and CDR2 SMNVEV (reference sequence). Between the trimmed V and J ends, which lost 6 bases and 7 bases, there was a span of 21 bases. The DNA for the CDR3 is TGTGCCAGCAGACACGGGACCCCACCGCGGGGGACCCAGTACTTC. Translation: CASRHGTPPRGTQYF.

V gene TRBV30 combines with J gene TRBJ1-5; D is undetermined. Germline CDR1 is GTSNPN and CDR2 is SVGIG (reference sequence). The CDR3 is 17 residues long. V lost 1 base and J 0 bases, leaving 16 bases between the germline ends. The CDR3 reads CAWSAAPFGYSNQPQHF. Here the CDR3 DNA reads TGTGCCTGGAGTGCCGCCCCTTTCGGCTATAGCAATCAGCCCCAGCATTTT.

This clone was picked up a small number of times. The chain recombines TRBV23-1 with TRBJ1-3; D unresolved. TRBV23-1 is an open reading frame, and its role is uncertain. V gave up 6 bases and J gave up 0 bases, with 18 bases separating them. CDR3 length: 17 residues. CDR3 nucleotides: TGCGCCAGCAGCTCCCCAGTGGACGGCTTCTCTGGAAACACCATATATTTT. It yields the protein CASSSPVDGFSGNTIYF.

This clone was seen once. CDR3 residues: CAWSPRLAEAFF. Written as DNA, the CDR3 is TGTGCCTGGAGTCCTCGGCTGGCTGAAGCTTTCTTT. V usage is TRBV30 and J usage is TRBJ1-1; D call uncertain. The germline V gene encodes CDR1 GTSNPN and CDR2 SVGIG (reference sequence). The germline V and J ends were trimmed by 2 bases and 6 bases, with 10 bases remaining between them. The CDR3 consists of 12 residues.

The chain links TRBV11-2 to TRBJ1-3; possible D gene TRBD1, 6 bases. The germline CDR1 and CDR2 sequences are SGHAT and FQNNGV. V was pared by 7 bases and J by 0 bases, with 16 bases between. CDR3 length equals 16 residues. CDR3 amino acids: CASTPRQVGSGNTIYF. Written as DNA, the CDR3 is TGTGCCAGCACCCCGCGACAGGTCGGCTCTGGAAACACCATATATTTT.

Only one count was recorded for this clone. The chain has TRBV30 and TRBJ1-2, with D possibly TRBD1 on 5 matching bases. This CDR3 spans 14 amino acids. Germline V CDR1 and CDR2: GTSNPN, SVGIG (reference sequence). V gave up 5 bases and J gave up 2 bases, with 15 bases separating them. In nucleotides, the CDR3 is TGTGCCTGGGTCGCAAAGGGACGGAACTATGGCTACACCTTC. Amino acids: CAWVAKGRNYGYTF. Full variable domain (missing parts from reference TRBV30 and TRBJ1-2): SQTIHQWPATLVQPVGSPLSLECTVEGTSNPNLYWYRQAAGRGLQLLFYSVGIGQISSEVPQNLSASRPQDRQFILSSKKLLLSDSGFYLCAWVAKGRNYGYTFGSGTRLTVV.

This clone has a handful of counts. This rearrangement joins TRBV4-3 to TRBJ2-6; TRBD1 matches 8 bases. The germline V gene encodes CDR1 LGHNA and CDR2 YSLEER. V lost 4 bases and J lost 0; bases outside the gene matches: 11. The CDR3 loop spans 19 amino acids. The CDR3 is CASSPRPGQDSSGANVLTF. The DNA of the CDR3 is TGCGCCAGCAGCCCACGCCCGGGACAGGATAGCTCTGGGGCCAACGTCCTGACTTTC.

The V call is TRBV4-3, the J call TRBJ2-7, with TRBD1 as a possible D gene (5 bases). In germline, CDR1 is LGHNA, CDR2 YSLEER. This CDR3 spans 14 amino acids. V lost 0 bases and J lost 3, with 9 bases in between. CDR3 in amino acids: CASSQDTQGYEQYF. CDR3 coding DNA: TGCGCCAGCAGCCAAGATACCCAGGGCTACGAGCAGTACTTC.

The gene calls are TRBV30 and TRBJ1-5; no firm D call. Trimming took off 5 bases at V and 6 bases at J, with 14 bases between the two ends. The CDR3 has 13 amino acids. In germline, CDR1 is GTSNPN, CDR2 SVGIG (reference sequence). CDR3 nucleotide sequence: TGTGCCTGGGACAAAGGGAGGGCTCAGCCCCAGCATTTT. As protein: CAWDKGRAQPQHF. Together with reference TRBV30 and TRBJ1-5, the CDR3 gives the full variable domain: SQTIHQWPATLVQPVGSPLSLECTVEGTSNPNLYWYRQAAGRGLQLLFYSVGIGQISSEVPQNLSASRPQDRQFILSSKKLLLSDSGFYLCAWDKGRAQPQHFGDGTRLSIL.

The rearrangement uses TRBV23-1 and TRBJ2-7, with D possibly being TRBD1 (6 bases). TRBV23-1 belongs to the ORF category, with a function that is uncertain. This CDR3 is built from 12 residues. Deletions cut 9 bases from V and 11 bases from J, with 20 bases between. In DNA form, the CDR3 reads TGCGCCAGGGTAGTTGGGGGCCCATCGGAGTACTTC. This encodes CARVVGGPSEYF.

The rearrangement joins TRBV7-2 to TRBJ1-3; 7 nucleotides match TRBD1. Per germline, CDR1 SGHTA and CDR2 FQGNSA. The CDR3 is 15 amino acids. V was clipped by 4 bases and J by 2 bases; unmatched bases: 5. Written as DNA, the CDR3 is TGTGCCAGCAGCTCCAGGGGGGTTGCTGGAAACACCATATATTTT. Its protein is CASSSRGVAGNTIYF.

This rearrangement joins TRBV5-1 to TRBJ1-2; TRBD1 is a possible D gene (5 bases). Germline V gene sequence: CDR1 SGHRS, CDR2 YFSETQ. V was cut by 4 bases and J by 0 bases, with 10 bases left in between. The CDR3 loop spans 14 amino acids. CDR3 sequence (DNA): TGCGCCAGCAGCCGGGACGTGGCTAACTATGGCTACACCTTC. It translates to CASSRDVANYGYTF. Using reference TRBV5-1 and TRBJ1-2 for the parts outside the CDR3, the full variable domain is KAGVTQTPRYLIKTRGQQVTLSCSPISGHRSVSWYQQTPGQGLQFLFEYFSETQRNKGNFPGRFSGRQFSNSRSEMNVSTLELGDSALYLCASSRDVANYGYTFGSGTRLTVV.

This clone was seen more than once but under ten times. CDR3 sequence (DNA): TGCAGCGTTGAAATGCCGGGCAATGAGCAGTTCTTC. Translated: CSVEMPGNEQFF. V is TRBV29-1 and J is TRBJ2-1; D uncertain. From germline, CDR1 is SQVTM and CDR2 ANQGSEA. This CDR3 contains 12 residues. V lost 2 bases, J lost 6 bases, and 8 bases lay in between.

The chain links TRBV5-1 to TRBJ2-7, with a possible D match to TRBD2 (5 bases). Germline CDR1 and CDR2: SGHRS and YFSETQ. The CDR3 is made up of 14 amino acids. Between the trimmed V and J ends, which lost 4 bases and 6 bases, there was a span of 17 bases. This CDR3 reads CASSGSDWSSEQYF. CDR3 DNA: TGCGCCAGCAGCGGATCGGACTGGAGCAGCGAGCAGTACTTC.

The chain carries TRBV10-3 and TRBJ1-2; D not certain. V was shortened by 3 bases and J by 6 bases, with 8 bases between the two germline ends. Per germline, CDR1 ENHRY and CDR2 SYGVKD. This CDR3 has 12 amino acids. The chain's CDR3 is CAISDGYHGYTF. The CDR3 region has the DNA TGTGCCATCAGTGATGGGTACCATGGCTACACCTTC.

The chain has TRBV4-3 and TRBJ2-5, with D possibly TRBD2 on 5 matching bases. This CDR3 is 16 amino acids long. Germline-derived CDR1 and CDR2 are LGHNA and YSLEER. V was cut by 2 bases and J by 3 bases, with 16 bases left in between. CDR3 loop: CASSQFGNSEEETQYF. CDR3 bases: TGCGCCAGCAGCCAATTTGGGAACTCGGAGGAAGAGACCCAGTACTTC.

CDR3 DNA sequence: TGCAGCGTTGGGGACAGGCCCTATGGCTACACCTTC. Translated: CSVGDRPYGYTF. This chain connects TRBV29-1 to TRBJ1-2; 8 nucleotides line up with TRBD1. Per the germline V gene, CDR1 is SQVTM and CDR2 is ANQGSEA. The CDR3 length is 12 residues. V was pared by 4 bases and J by 4 bases, with 2 bases of the junction left unmatched.

This chain joins TRBV25-1 and TRBJ2-5; D might be TRBD2 (6 bases). CDR1 and CDR2 (germline): MGHDK, SYGVNS. Trimming left V 3 bases short and J 4 bases short, with 6 bases between. The CDR3 is 12 amino acids. CDR3 in amino acids: CASSDGGETQYF. As DNA, the CDR3 is TGTGCCAGCAGTGACGGGGGAGAGACCCAGTACTTC.